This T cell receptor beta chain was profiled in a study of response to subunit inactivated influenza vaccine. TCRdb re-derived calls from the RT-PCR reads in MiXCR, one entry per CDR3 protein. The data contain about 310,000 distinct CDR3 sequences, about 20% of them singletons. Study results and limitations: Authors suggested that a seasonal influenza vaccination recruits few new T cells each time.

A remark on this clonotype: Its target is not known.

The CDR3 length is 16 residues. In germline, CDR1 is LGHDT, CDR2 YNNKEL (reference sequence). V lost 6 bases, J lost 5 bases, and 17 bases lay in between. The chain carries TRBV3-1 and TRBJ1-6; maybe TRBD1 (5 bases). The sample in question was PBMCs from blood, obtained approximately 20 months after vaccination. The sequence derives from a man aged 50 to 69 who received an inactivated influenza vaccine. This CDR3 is CASRKGRGANNSPLHF. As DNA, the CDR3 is TGTGCCAGCAGAAAGGGGAGGGGCGCAAATAATTCACCCCTCCACTTT.